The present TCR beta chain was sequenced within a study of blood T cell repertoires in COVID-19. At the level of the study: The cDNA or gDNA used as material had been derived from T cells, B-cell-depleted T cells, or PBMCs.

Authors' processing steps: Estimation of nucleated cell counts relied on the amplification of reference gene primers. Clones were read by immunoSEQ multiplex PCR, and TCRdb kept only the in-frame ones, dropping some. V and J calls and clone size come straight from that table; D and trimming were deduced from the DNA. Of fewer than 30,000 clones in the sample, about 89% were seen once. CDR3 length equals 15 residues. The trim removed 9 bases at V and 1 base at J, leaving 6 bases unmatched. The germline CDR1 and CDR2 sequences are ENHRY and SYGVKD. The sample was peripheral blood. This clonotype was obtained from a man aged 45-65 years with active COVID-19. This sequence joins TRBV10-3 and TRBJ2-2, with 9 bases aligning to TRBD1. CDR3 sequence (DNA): TGTGCCATTCCTGGGACAGGGATGAACACCGGGGAGCTGTTTTTT. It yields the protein CAIPGTGMNTGELFF.